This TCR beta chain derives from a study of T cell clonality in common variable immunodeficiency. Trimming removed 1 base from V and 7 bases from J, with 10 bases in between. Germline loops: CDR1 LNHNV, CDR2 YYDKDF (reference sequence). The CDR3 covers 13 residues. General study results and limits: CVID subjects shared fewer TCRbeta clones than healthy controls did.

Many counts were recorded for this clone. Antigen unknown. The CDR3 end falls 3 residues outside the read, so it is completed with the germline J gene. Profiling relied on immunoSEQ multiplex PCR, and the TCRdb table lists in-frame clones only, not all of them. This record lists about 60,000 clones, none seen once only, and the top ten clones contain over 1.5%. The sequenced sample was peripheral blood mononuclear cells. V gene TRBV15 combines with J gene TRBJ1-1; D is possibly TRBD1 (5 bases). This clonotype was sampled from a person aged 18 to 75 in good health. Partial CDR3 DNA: TGTGCCACCAGCAGAGGAGGACAAAGTGAA. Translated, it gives CATSRGGQSE. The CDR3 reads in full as CATSRGGQSEAFF.